This TCR beta chain stems from a study of CD8 T cells in ankylosing spondylitis. With molecular barcodes, quantitative 5'-RACE was used to make the TCR beta libraries. TCRdb passed the 5' RACE reads through MiXCR, listing each CDR3 protein once. The data hold roughly 440,000 distinct CDR3 sequences, with roughly a sixth observed a single time. The table lists this clonotype with a few counts. What it binds is not known. Regarding the study as a whole: Matched ankylosing spondylitis synovial fluid reportedly showed significant enrichment of disease-linked clones. Made up of eight highly homologous variants, a TCR beta motif appeared characteristic of ankylosing spondylitis blood.

The sequence was collected from a male donor with ankylosing spondylitis. The sequencing input was blood, either unsorted or a sorted T cell fraction (not recorded which).

CDR3 loop: CAISASGGDRARDEQFF. DNA of the CDR3: TGTGCCATCAGTGCCTCGGGGGGGGACAGGGCACGCGATGAGCAGTTCTTC. This chain connects TRBV10-3 to TRBJ2-1; tentative D call: TRBD1 (9 bases). This CDR3 region has 17 residues. V was cut by 4 bases and J by 8 bases, with 24 bases left in between. From germline, CDR1 is ENHRY and CDR2 SYGVKD.